This entry is about one T cell receptor beta chain. The data were taken from a study of cytomegalovirus exposure and HLA in healthy donors. The primer mix had 60 Vbeta and 13 Jbeta primers. Method: immunoSEQ multiplex PCR; TCRdb's copy keeps in-frame clones and lacks some. Counted here are some 130,000 clones, 77% occurring once; the ten biggest clones make up roughly 4.2%. The sequence was obtained from a male donor in good health and CMV-seronegative. The sequenced sample consisted of PBMCs.

CDR3 bases: TGTGCCAGTAAAGACAGGCCCATCAATCAGCCCCAGCATTTT. It codes for CASKDRPINQPQHF. The chain is built from TRBV19 and TRBJ1-5; possibly TRBD1 for D (6 bases). V lost 7 bases and J lost 3, with 13 bases in between. The V gene's germline CDR1 is LNHDA and CDR2 SQIVND (reference sequence). This CDR3 is 14 amino acids long.